This T cell receptor beta chain was documented in a study of T-cell memory formation after mild COVID-19. Looking at the study overall: Among the donors, TCR clusters were largely specific to each donor. Whole-study results and caveats: Day 15 to 85 contracting clones showed balanced CD4/CD8; later expanders leaned CD4+.

From 5'RACE with constant-segment primers came TCR alpha and TCR beta cDNA libraries that carried sample barcodes and UMIs. TCRdb called the 5' RACE reads again in MiXCR, with one record for every CDR3 protein. The sample records 400,000 to 500,000 distinct CDR3 sequences, approximately 24% being singletons. V was clipped by 7 bases and J by 6 bases, with 23 bases between them. This CDR3 has 16 residues. A word on this clonotype: Its target is not known.

The gene calls are TRBV23-1 and TRBJ2-3; TRBD2 is a possible D gene (5 bases). TRBV23-1 is an ORF; its function is uncertain. The TCR comes from an adult woman who had mild COVID-19 (a few samples of this study predate the infection). Cell type and time point are not known. Material: PBMCs or a T cell subset sorted from them (not recorded which). CDR3 protein: CASICPGSRQVDTQYF. In DNA, the CDR3 is TGCGCCAGCATTTGCCCGGGGTCCCGTCAGGTGGATACGCAGTATTTT.